The 15 T cell receptor beta chains in this list originate from one sample, sequenced in a study of blood T cell repertoires in COVID-19. TCRdb's copy holds only in-frame clones and misses some; the assay was immunoSEQ multiplex PCR. The data contain fewer than 200,000 clones, 84% of them singletons. Sample: peripheral blood. These receptors were collected from an elderly woman with COVID-19, enrolled during active disease.

The chain joins TRBV27 to TRBJ2-1; D possibly corresponds to TRBD2 (6 bases). Trimming removed 8 bases at V and 6 bases at J, with 17 bases between. CDR3 length equals 14 residues. Germline V lookup: CDR1 MNHEY, CDR2 SMNVEV (reference sequence). The CDR3 protein is CASGGLTGSNEQFF. The CDR3 DNA sequence: TGTGCCAGCGGGGGGTTGACGGGGTCCAATGAGCAGTTCTTC.

Regarding this clone: An end of the junction does not agree with germline; a read error may underlie this. The chain employs TRBV15 and TRBJ1-2; 8 bases align to TRBD1. This CDR3 comprises 15 residues. From germline, CDR1 is LNHNV and CDR2 YYDKDF (reference sequence). This chain's CDR3 is CATSRDRGYLYGYTF. CDR3 nucleotides: TGTGCCACCAGCCGAGACAGGGGATACCTCTATGGCTACACCTTC.

To note about this clone: One end of the junction is discordant with germline, which a read error may explain. This chain links TRBV19 with TRBJ1-3, with D hard to call. This CDR3 spans 15 amino acids. CDR1 LNHDA and CDR2 SQIVND come from the germline V gene (reference sequence). The CDR3 spells CASSLGVHSGNTMYF. CDR3 nucleotide sequence: TGTGCCAGTAGCCTGGGAGTTCACTCTGGAAACACCATGTATTTT.

The V gene is TRBV10-3, the J gene TRBJ2-7; 8 bases map to TRBD2. This CDR3 is built from 15 residues. CDR1 is ENHRY, CDR2 SYGVKD, per germline. Trimming cost V 6 bases and J 4 bases; bases outside gene matches: 11. The CDR3 DNA reads as TGTGCCATCAGGGGGGGACTAGGCCCCTGGTACGAGCAGTACTTC. Translation gives CAIRGGLGPWYEQYF.

This rearrangement joins TRBV6-1 to TRBJ1-6; 7 nucleotides agree with TRBD1. The trim removed 3 bases at V and 16 bases at J, leaving 9 bases unmatched. The CDR3 contains 13 residues. Germline V gene sequence: CDR1 MNHNS, CDR2 SASEGT. Here the CDR3 DNA reads TGTGCCAGCAGTGACGGATCCGGGACAGAGCTCCACTTT. Amino acids: CASSDGSGTELHF.

J is TRBJ1-3 and V is TRBV7-2; TRBD1 aligns across 8 bases. V lost 2 bases, J lost 2 bases, and 2 bases stayed unmatched. The CDR3 sequence is 15 residues long. The germline V gene has CDR1 SGHTA and CDR2 FQGNSA. The CDR3 reads CASSLYRGTGNTIYF. The CDR3 DNA sequence: TGTGCCAGCAGCTTATACAGGGGGACTGGAAACACCATATATTTT.

The chain combines TRBV6-2 or TRBV6-3 with TRBJ2-1; D possibly corresponds to TRBD2 (6 bases). V gave up 6 bases and J gave up 3 bases, with 12 bases separating them. Germline lookup yields CDR1 MNHEY and CDR2 SVGEGT. The CDR3 is 14 residues long. CDR3 sequence reads: CASSRPGVYNEQFF. The CDR3 nucleotides read TGTGCCAGCAGCCGCCCGGGGGTCTACAATGAGCAGTTCTTC.

The chain couples TRBV4-3 to TRBJ2-3, with D uncertain. Germline CDR1 is LGHNA and CDR2 is YSLEER. CDR3 length: 15 residues. V lost 0 bases to trimming and J lost 6 bases, with 13 bases between them. The CDR3 here is CASSQEPRPGDTQYF. The CDR3 DNA is TGCGCCAGCAGCCAAGAACCCAGACCCGGGGATACGCAGTATTTT.

The V and J genes are TRBV5-4 and TRBJ2-2, with D possibly being TRBD2 (7 bases). Per germline, CDR1 SGHNT and CDR2 YYREEE (reference sequence). The CDR3 has 15 amino acids. With 3 bases removed from V and 6 bases from J, the gap between germline ends came to 15 bases. The CDR3 reads CASSWKGGIAGELFF. In DNA, the CDR3 is TGTGCCAGCAGCTGGAAGGGGGGGATCGCCGGGGAGCTGTTTTTT.

The chain recombines TRBV21-1 with TRBJ1-5. TRBV21-1 is a listed pseudogene. The CDR3 spans 12 residues. For the CDR3, the DNA is TGTGCCAGCAGCAAAAGCCCTCAGCCCCAGCATTTT. This translates into CASSKSPQPQHF.

The chain is built from TRBV27 and TRBJ2-5; 9 bases match TRBD1. Looked up from germline, CDR1 is MNHEY and CDR2 is SMNVEV (reference sequence). Trimming removed 8 bases from V and 5 bases from J; junction bases left unmatched: 6. CDR3 length: 13 residues. CDR3: CASGYRGRETQYF. The CDR3 bases are TGTGCCAGCGGCTACAGGGGGCGGGAGACCCAGTACTTC.

This clone occurred once. The V call is TRBV6-5, the J call TRBJ2-7; tentative D call: TRBD1 (6 bases). The CDR3 contains 15 residues. The germline CDR1 and CDR2 sequences are MNHEY and SVGAGI. The ends were cut back, 0 bases at V and 3 bases at J, with 12 bases in the middle. CDR3 nucleotides: TGTGCCAGCAGTTACTCGATCAGGGGTGTCTACGAGCAGTACTTC. Its protein is CASSYSIRGVYEQYF.

V is TRBV19 and J is TRBJ1-1; D is possibly TRBD1 (6 bases). CDR3 length equals 16 residues. Germline-derived CDR1 and CDR2 are LNHDA and SQIVND (reference sequence). Trimming took off 1 base at V and 1 base at J, with 13 bases between the two ends. CDR3: CASSIVGGDPNTEAFF. CDR3 sequence (DNA): TGTGCCAGTAGTATAGTAGGGGGGGATCCGAACACTGAAGCTTTCTTT. The full variable domain, its missing parts supplied by reference TRBV19 and TRBJ1-1, is DGGITQSPKYLFRKEGQNVTLSCEQNLNHDAMYWYRQDPGQGLRLIYYSQIVNDFQKGDIAEGYSVSREKKESFPLTVTSAQKNPTAFYLCASSIVGGDPNTEAFFGQGTRLTVV.

The chain has TRBV18 and TRBJ2-3; 7 nucleotides agree with TRBD2. V was clipped by 2 bases and J by 4 bases; unmatched bases: 6. Germline V gene lookup returns CDR1 KGHSH and CDR2 LQKENI. The CDR3 extends over 15 amino acids. In DNA form, the CDR3 reads TGTGCCAGCTCACCATTGAGCGGGATGGCAGATACGCAGTATTTT. Its protein is CASSPLSGMADTQYF.

This rearrangement joins TRBV4-2 to TRBJ1-4; 9 nucleotides match TRBD1. Germline lookup yields CDR1 LGHNA and CDR2 YNFKEQ. V lost 4 bases to trimming and J lost 4 bases; unmatched junction nucleotides: 13. The CDR3 covers 18 residues. CDR3 residues: CASSLFLSLGQGNEKLFF. For the CDR3, the DNA is TGTGCCAGCAGCCTGTTTTTATCCCTGGGACAGGGTAATGAAAAACTGTTTTTT.